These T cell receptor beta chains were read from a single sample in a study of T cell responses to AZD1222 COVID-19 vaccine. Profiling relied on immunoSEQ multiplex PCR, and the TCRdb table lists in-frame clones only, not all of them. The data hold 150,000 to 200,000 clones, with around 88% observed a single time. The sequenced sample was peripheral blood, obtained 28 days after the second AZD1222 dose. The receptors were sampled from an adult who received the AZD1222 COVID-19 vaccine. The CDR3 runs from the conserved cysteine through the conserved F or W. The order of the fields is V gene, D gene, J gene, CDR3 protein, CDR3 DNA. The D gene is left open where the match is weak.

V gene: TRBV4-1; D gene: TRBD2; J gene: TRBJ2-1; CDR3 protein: CASSQAGGGADNEQFF; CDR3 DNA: TGCGCCAGCAGCCAAGCGGGCGGGGGGGCTGACAATGAGCAGTTCTTC
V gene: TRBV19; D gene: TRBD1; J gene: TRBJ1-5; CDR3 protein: CASSTPTGGSNQPQHF; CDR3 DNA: TGTGCCAGTAGTACCCCGACAGGGGGCTCTAATCAGCCCCAGCATTTT
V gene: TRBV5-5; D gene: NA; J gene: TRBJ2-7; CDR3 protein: CASSFGPVTYEQYF; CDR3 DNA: TGTGCCAGCAGCTTCGGACCTGTAACCTACGAGCAGTACTTC
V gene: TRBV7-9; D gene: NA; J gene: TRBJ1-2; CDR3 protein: CASSLVLPPGYTF; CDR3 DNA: TGTGCCAGCAGCTTAGTTCTTCCCCCCGGCTACACCTTC
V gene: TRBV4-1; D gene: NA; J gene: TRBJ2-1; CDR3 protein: CASSQKPPGGGWVDEQFF; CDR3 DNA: TGCGCCAGCAGCCAGAAACCCCCCGGGGGTGGTTGGGTTGACGAGCAGTTCTTC
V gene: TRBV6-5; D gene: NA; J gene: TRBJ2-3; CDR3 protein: CASSYTNDPLYGTQYF; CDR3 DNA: TGTGCCAGCAGTTATACAAACGACCCCCTCTATGGTACGCAGTATTTT
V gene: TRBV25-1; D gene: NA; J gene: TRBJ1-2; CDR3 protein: CASSAPTGLYGYTF; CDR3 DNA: TGTGCCAGCAGTGCACCTACAGGGTTATATGGCTACACCTTC
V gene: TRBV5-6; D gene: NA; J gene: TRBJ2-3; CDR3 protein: CASSLRGGSPTDTQYF; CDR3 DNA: TGTGCCAGCAGCTTAAGGGGGGGTTCTCCCACAGATACGCAGTATTTT
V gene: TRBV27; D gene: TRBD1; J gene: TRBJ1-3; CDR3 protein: CASSFSGQGRNTIYF; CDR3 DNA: TGTGCCAGCAGTTTTTCCGGACAGGGCCGGAACACCATATATTTT
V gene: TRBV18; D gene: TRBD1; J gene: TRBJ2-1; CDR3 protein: CASSPPIQGAKRGIYNEQFF; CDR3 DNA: TGTGCCAGCTCACCACCAATTCAGGGGGCCAAAAGGGGGATTTACAATGAGCAGTTCTTC
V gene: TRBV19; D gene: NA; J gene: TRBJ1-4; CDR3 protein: CASSWRPAEKLFF; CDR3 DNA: TGTGCCAGTAGTTGGAGGCCGGCTGAAAAACTGTTTTTT
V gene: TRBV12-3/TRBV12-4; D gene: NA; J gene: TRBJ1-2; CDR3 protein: CASSFVGSGYTF; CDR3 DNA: TGTGCCAGCAGTTTTGTGGGGTCTGGCTACACCTTC